The present TCR beta chain was sequenced within a study of cytotoxic CD8 clonotypes in ibrutinib-treated CLL. Sequenced by immunoSEQ multiplex PCR; TCRdb stores in-frame clones only, minus some. The sample shows 150,000 or so clones, approximately 90% of them seen only once. CDR3 size: 17 residues. The junction had 5 bases not matched to a gene; V was cut back by 3 bases and J by 7 bases. Germline-derived CDR1 and CDR2 are MNHNS and SASEGT. The TCR sequence derives from a human donor with chronic lymphocytic leukemia. This material consisted of PBMCs, taken at disease progression, from a patient treated with ibrutinib. V is TRBV6-1 and J is TRBJ2-2; 16 positions agree with TRBD2. This chain's CDR3 is CASSDGTSGRAHGELFF. Written as DNA, the CDR3 is TGTGCCAGCAGTGACGGGACTAGCGGGAGGGCGCACGGGGAGCTGTTTTTT.